This T cell receptor (beta chain) was observed in a study of beta chain features in type 1 diabetes. Unmatched junction bases numbered 6, after V lost 7 bases and J lost 9 bases. The CDR3 consists of 13 residues. Germline CDR1 is SNHLY and CDR2 is FYNNEI. This clone came up a few times. cDNA synthesis used the whole RNA isolate, giving expressed TCRB sequences. Sequencing used immunoSEQ multiplex PCR; TCRdb keeps in-frame clones, though not all of them. The sample lists roughly 250,000 clones; about 9.3% were seen once. The chain employs TRBV2 and TRBJ2-1, with TRBD2 matching 10 bases. What was sequenced was naive CD4+ T cells from blood. The source of this sequence is a woman aged 18-29 years in good health. The CDR3 spells CASKAGGRVEQFF. The CDR3 DNA reads as TGTGCCAGCAAAGCGGGGGGGCGGGTTGAGCAGTTCTTC. The whole variable domain, remainder taken from reference TRBV2 and TRBJ2-1, is EPEVTQTPSHQVTQMGQEVILRCVPISNHLYFYWYRQILGQKVEFLVSFYNNEISEKSEIFDDQFSVERPDGSNFTLKIRSTKLEDSAMYFCASKAGGRVEQFFGPGTRLTVL.